This T cell receptor (beta chain) was sequenced for a study of T cells in Graves' hyperthyroidism and ophthalmopathy. Study information: Sampling of peripheral blood happened at initial diagnosis, prior to any treatment.

Germline CDR1 and CDR2: MGHRA and YSYEKL. The CDR3 is 17 residues long. V lost 0 bases and J lost 1, with 14 bases in between. Note on this clonotype: What it binds is not known.

The authors took PBMCs from 10 ml fresh peripheral blood. Overall study results and limits: Among clonotypes expanded in thyroid above 0.001, most were also found in blood.

RNA transcripts provided the source from which TCR beta CDR3 regions were amplified. RT-PCR in the first round (using the HTBI primer set) targeted the TCR CDR3. TCRdb processed the multiplex PCR reads anew with MiXCR; each CDR3 protein has one entry. Of around 380,000 distinct CDR3 sequences detected, about 14% appear once; the ten largest clones hold around 20%. This clonotype was sampled from a man younger than 45 with Graves' hyperthyroidism that later progressed to Graves' ophthalmopathy. Input material: blood. The rearrangement joins TRBV4-1 to TRBJ2-3; D assignment may be TRBD1 or TRBD2 (6 bases each). In DNA form, the CDR3 reads TGCGCCAGCAGCCAAGAAGGGGGGCGACATCGCACAGATACGCAGTATTTT. Translating gives CASSQEGGRHRTDTQYF.